The 19 T cell receptor beta chains listed next were all sequenced from one sample in a study of blood T cell repertoires in COVID-19. Here immunoSEQ multiplex PCR was the method, and the copy in TCRdb shows in-frame clones only, minus some. The table shows some 290,000 clones, with roughly nine tenths occurring only once. The sequenced material came from PBMCs or T cells enriched from blood (not recorded which). The receptors stem from a woman in her 30s who had recovered from COVID-19.

The chain's CDR3 is CASSPQGGQGVLALDNEQFF. The CDR3 DNA sequence: TGTGCCAGCTCACCACAGGGGGGACAGGGAGTACTAGCGCTTGACAATGAGCAGTTCTTC. The genes are TRBV18 and TRBJ2-1, with TRBD1 matching over 9 bases. V shed 1 base, J shed 5 bases, and the junction held 18 bases outside the gene matches. The CDR3 sequence is 20 residues long. The germline CDR1 and CDR2 sequences are KGHSH and LQKENI.

This clone was observed once. This chain connects TRBV4-1 to TRBJ1-1; possible D gene TRBD1, 6 bases. The CDR3 length is 16 residues. The V end lost 0 bases, the J end lost 5 bases, and 16 bases lay between the germline ends. Germline values: CDR1 MGHRA, CDR2 YSYEKL. The CDR3 DNA reads as TGCGCCAGCAGCCAAGATTGGGCAGGGGAAGGAACTGAAGCTTTCTTT. It codes for CASSQDWAGEGTEAFF.

The rearrangement uses TRBV2 and TRBJ1-2, with D perhaps matching TRBD1 (6 bases). Between the trimmed V and J ends, which lost 3 bases and 2 bases, there was a span of 10 bases. The CDR3 contains 14 residues. Germline V gene data show CDR1 as SNHLY and CDR2 as FYNNEI. In DNA, the CDR3 is TGTGCCAGCAGTGAGACAGGTATCAACTATGGCTACACCTTC. Protein: CASSETGINYGYTF.

This chain connects TRBV19 to TRBJ1-1, with 10 positions matching TRBD1. CDR3 length: 13 amino acids. Per the germline V gene, CDR1 is LNHDA and CDR2 is SQIVND (reference sequence). Unmatched junction bases numbered 3, after V lost 6 bases and J lost 5 bases. The CDR3 here is CASSWDRGTEAFF. The CDR3 DNA reads TGTGCCAGTAGCTGGGACAGGGGAACTGAAGCTTTCTTT.

The gene calls are TRBV7-9 and TRBJ2-7; no reliable D call. The V end was cut by 3 bases, the J end by 7 bases, with 7 bases between. The CDR3 covers 11 residues. Germline V lookup: CDR1 SEHNR, CDR2 FQNEAQ (reference sequence). Written as DNA, the CDR3 is TGTGCCAGCAGCTTCGCGGAGGAGCAGTACTTC. Its translation is CASSFAEEQYF.

CDR3 residues: CASSLLSAGELFF. The CDR3 DNA follows: TGTGCCAGCAGCTTACTATCCGCCGGGGAGCTGTTTTTT. The J gene is TRBJ2-2, the V gene TRBV7-9; D ambiguous. The length of the CDR3 is 13 residues. Germline CDR1 is SEHNR and CDR2 is FQNEAQ (reference sequence). V lost 2 bases to trimming and J lost 6 bases, with 7 bases between them.

V gene TRBV19 combines with J gene TRBJ1-1; 8 positions agree with TRBD1. The trim removed 5 bases at V and 5 bases at J, leaving 4 bases unmatched. This CDR3 region has 13 residues. From germline, CDR1 is LNHDA and CDR2 SQIVND (reference sequence). CDR3 DNA sequence: TGTGCCAGTAGTCCGGACAGGGCTACTGAAGCTTTCTTT. It translates to CASSPDRATEAFF.

The chain has TRBV29-1 and TRBJ1-1; 11 bases match TRBD1. CDR1 and CDR2 from the germline V gene are SQVTM and ANQGSEA. V lost 6 bases to trimming and J lost 3 bases; unmatched junction nucleotides: 3. This CDR3 contains 13 residues. The chain's CDR3 is CSVVGQGDTEAFF. The CDR3 DNA is TGCAGCGTCGTGGGACAGGGGGACACTGAAGCTTTCTTT.

The chain is built from TRBV7-2 and TRBJ1-1; TRBD1 might be the D (5 bases). Germline V CDR1 and CDR2: SGHTA, FQGNSA. The CDR3 runs 15 residues. Trimming removed 1 base from V and 5 bases from J, with 14 bases in between. CDR3 in amino acids: CASSLEWGVGTEAFF. Here the CDR3 DNA reads TGTGCCAGCAGCTTAGAGTGGGGGGTGGGGACTGAAGCTTTCTTT.

The chain joins TRBV18 to TRBJ2-2; 13 positions agree with TRBD2. V shed 3 bases, J shed 5 bases, and the junction held 9 bases outside the gene matches. There are 18 residues in the CDR3. Germline assignment: CDR1 KGHSH and CDR2 LQKENI. The CDR3 spells CASSPRIGLAGVTGELFF. The CDR3 nucleotides read TGTGCCAGCTCACCCAGAATCGGACTAGCGGGAGTGACCGGGGAGCTGTTTTTT.

The chain links TRBV15 to TRBJ1-5, with a possible D match to TRBD1 (6 bases). The CDR3 is 17 residues long. Germline values: CDR1 LNHNV, CDR2 YYDKDF (reference sequence). The V end was cut by 1 base, the J end by 4 bases, with 17 bases between. The CDR3, as DNA: TGTGCCACCAGCAGAGTCAGGCTACAGGGTTCAAATCAGCCCCAGCATTTT. This translates into CATSRVRLQGSNQPQHF. Supplemented by reference TRBV15 and TRBJ1-5, the full variable domain reads DAMVIQNPRYQVTQFGKPVTLSCSQTLNHNVMYWYQQKSSQAPKLLFHYYDKDFNNEADTPDNFQSRRPNTSFCFLDIRSPGLGDTAMYLCATSRVRLQGSNQPQHFGDGTRLSIL.

The chain has TRBV7-3 and TRBJ2-5, with D possibly TRBD2 on 6 matching bases. Trimming left V 5 bases short and J 0 bases short, with 7 bases between. Germline V gives CDR1 SGHTA, CDR2 FQGTGA. This CDR3 has 13 residues. The CDR3 spells CASSRGYQETQYF. CDR3 sequence (DNA): TGTGCCAGCAGCCGGGGGTACCAAGAGACCCAGTACTTC.

The rearrangement links TRBV1 to TRBJ2-3; TRBD2 is taken as the D call from the table, unchecked against the DNA. TRBV1 is a pseudogene locus. The CDR3 loop spans 15 amino acids. CDR3 in amino acids: CTSSQDAPVLDTQYF. The DNA of the CDR3 is TGCACCAGCAGCCAAGATGCCCCGGTTTTAGATACGCAGTATTTT.

The V gene is TRBV4-1, the J gene TRBJ2-7; D perhaps matches TRBD1 (5 bases). V lost 1 base and J lost 7, with 17 bases in between. This CDR3 comprises 15 residues. CDR1 MGHRA and CDR2 YSYEKL come from the germline V gene. DNA of the CDR3: TGCGCCAGCAGCCAAGTAGGGGCAGACGTGGGAGAGCAGTACTTC. It yields the protein CASSQVGADVGEQYF.

The J gene is TRBJ1-2, the V gene TRBV6-5, with 8 bases identical to TRBD1. The junction had 10 bases not matched to a gene; V was cut back by 1 base and J by 6 bases. The CDR3 has 16 residues. CDR1 and CDR2 from the germline V gene are MNHEY and SVGAGI. Here the CDR3 reads CASSYLGRTGRNGYTF. For the CDR3, the DNA is TGTGCCAGCAGTTACTTGGGACGGACAGGGAGGAATGGCTACACCTTC.

This clone was counted only a few times. The J gene is TRBJ1-6, the V gene TRBV10-2, with D hard to call. This CDR3 is 14 amino acids long. Trimming pared 6 bases from V and 5 bases from J, leaving 11 bases between. The germline CDR1 and CDR2 sequences are WSHSY and SAAADI. The CDR3 sequence is CASRSREDNSPLHF. The DNA for the CDR3 is TGCGCCAGCAGGAGCCGGGAGGATAATTCACCCCTCCACTTT.

CDR3 in DNA: TGTGCCAGCAGTAACAGGGGGCTGGAGCCCCAGCATTTT. This translates into CASSNRGLEPQHF. The chain joins TRBV6-6 to TRBJ1-5; 9 bases agree with TRBD1. V dropped 5 bases and J dropped 8; count of bases not matched to a gene: 4. Per germline, CDR1 MNHNY and CDR2 SVGAGI (reference sequence). The CDR3 is 13 residues long.

V is TRBV7-2 and J is TRBJ1-6; 8 bases are shared with TRBD1. The CDR3 totals 14 residues. Per the germline V gene, CDR1 is SGHTA and CDR2 is FQGNSA. V dropped 2 bases and J dropped 10; count of bases not matched to a gene: 4. CDR3 region: CASSLQGAGSPLHF. The CDR3 DNA reads TGTGCCAGCAGCTTACAGGGGGCTGGGTCACCCCTCCACTTT.

The chain is built from TRBV18 and TRBJ2-1, with TRBD2 matching 14 bases. There are 18 residues in the CDR3. Germline values: CDR1 KGHSH, CDR2 LQKENI. The ends lost 6 bases at V and 0 bases at J; junction bases unmatched: 7. The CDR3 spells CASSLKGLAGGSYNEQFF. The DNA of the CDR3 is TGTGCCAGCTCCCTAAAAGGACTAGCGGGAGGCTCCTACAATGAGCAGTTCTTC.